This T cell receptor (beta chain) is drawn from a study of T cells in Graves' hyperthyroidism and ophthalmopathy. Broader study findings: Most clonotypes that expanded in the thyroid above 0.001 also showed up in blood.

J gave up 1 base and V 1 base, and 6 bases lay outside the gene matches. Germline V gene sequence: CDR1 SEHNR, CDR2 FQNEAQ (reference sequence). The CDR3 is 18 residues long. The study based diagnoses on clinical symptoms, serum thyroxine and TRAb, thyroid ultrasound and orbital computed tomography. About this clonotype: Its antigen is currently unknown.

It was RNA transcripts that yielded the amplified TCR beta CDR3 regions. HTBI primers were the set used in a first-round RT-PCR of the TCR CDR3. TCRdb analysed the multiplex PCR reads with MiXCR anew, one entry per CDR3 protein. In the table there are hundreds of thousands of distinct CDR3 sequences, 45% of which are singletons. The TCR comes from an adult man with Graves' disease, either hyperthyroidism or ophthalmopathy (not recorded which). This chain connects TRBV7-9 to TRBJ2-7; TRBD2 agrees at 14 bases. What was sequenced was peripheral blood or thyroid tissue (not recorded which). The CDR3 loop is CASSLGVGTSGSSYEQYF. DNA for the CDR3: TGTGCCAGCAGCTTAGGGGTCGGGACTAGCGGGAGTTCCTACGAGCAGTACTTC.